The rows below give T cell receptor beta chains drawn from one sample of a study of T cells after yellow fever vaccination. TCRdb used MiXCR to reprocess the 5' RACE reads, holding one entry per CDR3 protein. This sample has approximately 250,000 distinct CDR3 sequences, with 5.2% found just once. This material consisted of CD4+ T cells sorted from PBMCs, taken on the day of the yellow fever booster vaccination. The origin of the receptors is a man between 18 and 29 years old who received the YFV17D yellow fever vaccine. CDR3s include the opening cysteine and the closing phenylalanine or tryptophan. The D gene is left open where the match is weak. Clone size, where shown, is once, few, many, or a class for clones that have expanded.

j_call	clone_size	d_call	v_call	cdr3_aa	cdr3_nt
TRBJ1-3	.	.	TRBV9	CASSVEVFSGNTIYF	TGTGCCAGCAGCGTAGAGGTTTTCTCTGGAAACACCATATATTTT
TRBJ2-3	.	.	TRBV11-2	CASSLGGVEQYF	TGTGCCAGCAGCTTAGGCGGTGTAGAGCAGTATTTT
TRBJ1-2	few	.	TRBV12-3/TRBV12-4	CASTFRPNYGYTF	TGTGCCAGCACCTTTCGGCCTAACTATGGCTACACCTTC
TRBJ2-5	few	TRBD2	TRBV20-1	CSARDGGGGGETQYF	TGCAGTGCTAGAGATGGCGGCGGGGGAGGTGAGACCCAGTACTTC
TRBJ1-1	medium-sized	TRBD1	TRBV7-2	CASSYRQGTEAFF	TGTGCCAGCAGCTACCGACAGGGCACTGAAGCTTTCTTT
TRBJ2-2	few	TRBD1	TRBV7-8	CASSTPSRGRITGELFF	TGTGCCAGCAGCACACCTAGCAGGGGGCGTATCACCGGGGAGCTGTTTTTT
TRBJ1-6	many	.	TRBV7-2	CASRHYGSPLHF	TGTGCCAGCAGACACTACGGTTCACCCCTCCACTTT
TRBJ1-1	few	TRBD1	TRBV5-6	CASQKTGGYGTEAFF	TGTGCCAGCCAGAAAACAGGGGGCTATGGCACTGAAGCTTTCTTT
TRBJ1-2	.	.	TRBV20-1	CSARFPSRLYGYTF	TGCAGTGCTAGATTCCCCAGTCGGCTGTATGGCTACACCTTC
TRBJ2-1	few	TRBD2	TRBV2	CATSGLAGANNEQFF	TGTGCCACCTCAGGACTAGCGGGGGCCAACAATGAGCAGTTCTTC
TRBJ2-6	many	.	TRBV20-1	CSARDNQGHQSGANVLTF	TGCAGTGCTAGAGATAATCAGGGGCATCAGTCTGGGGCCAACGTCCTGACTTTC
TRBJ2-5	few	TRBD2	TRBV7-9	CASSSRLAGETQYF	TGTGCCAGCAGCTCCCGACTAGCCGGAGAGACCCAGTACTTC
TRBJ1-2	many	TRBD1	TRBV14	CASSQGLGRGPNYGYTF	TGTGCCAGCAGCCAAGGCCTAGGCAGGGGGCCCAACTATGGCTACACCTTC
TRBJ1-1	.	.	TRBV20-1	CSAERGQSEAFF	TGCAGTGCTGAAAGAGGGCAGTCTGAAGCTTTCTTT
TRBJ2-3	.	TRBD1	TRBV24-1	CATSETPGQGTDTQYF	TGTGCCACCAGTGAAACTCCGGGACAGGGCACAGATACGCAGTATTTT
TRBJ1-2	few	.	TRBV28	CASSLTQAGDGYTF	TGTGCCAGCAGTTTAACTCAAGCGGGAGATGGCTACACCTTC
TRBJ2-3	few	.	TRBV7-9	CASSLKTAFTDTQYF	TGTGCCAGCAGCTTGAAAACGGCGTTCACAGATACGCAGTATTTT
TRBJ2-2	few	TRBD2	TRBV7-9	CASSSSPGLAGGPANTGELFF	TGTGCCAGCAGCTCCTCCCCGGGACTAGCGGGGGGACCCGCGAACACCGGGGAGCTGTTTTTT
TRBJ1-6	.	.	TRBV7-2	CASTTDRRGLSPLHF	TGTGCCAGCACGACGGACAGACGGGGCCTCTCACCCCTCCACTTT
TRBJ1-2	many	TRBD1	TRBV20-1	CSARAGGVNYGYTF	TGCAGCGCGAGAGCAGGGGGGGTTAACTATGGCTACACCTTC
TRBJ2-3	.	TRBD2	TRBV3-1	CASRGLAGTDTQYF	TGTGCCAGCAGAGGACTAGCTGGCACAGATACGCAGTATTTT
TRBJ2-3	.	.	TRBV30	CAWSVLPDTQYF	TGTGCCTGGAGTGTACTTCCAGATACGCAGTATTTT
TRBJ1-4	many	TRBD1	TRBV10-3	CAISEGTGGIGEKLFF	TGTGCCATCAGTGAGGGGACAGGGGGCATCGGTGAAAAACTGTTTTTT
TRBJ1-5	.	.	TRBV4-3	CATLGGDNQPQHF	TGCGCCACTCTGGGAGGCGACAATCAGCCCCAGCATTTT